This T cell receptor beta chain emerged from a study of T cell changes during pregnancy in multiple sclerosis. This CDR3 is 17 amino acids long. CDR1 and CDR2 (germline): SGHRS, YFSETQ. The V gene end was trimmed by 4 bases and the J gene end by 1 base; junction bases not matched to a gene: 7. Sequenced by immunoSEQ multiplex PCR; TCRdb stores in-frame clones only, minus some. The table records some 40,000 clones, around 90% of them present only once. The sequence came from a female donor in good health, enrolled as a control in a pregnancy study. This chain links TRBV5-1 with TRBJ2-7; the match to TRBD2 covers 14 bases. Sample: peripheral blood, taken in the second trimester of pregnancy. CDR3 coding DNA: TGCGCCAGCAGCACGGAGGGACTAGCGGGAGTTTCCTACGAGCAGTACTTC. Amino acid sequence: CASSTEGLAGVSYEQYF.